Below, one T cell receptor (beta chain) is given with its context. Per the germline V gene, CDR1 is SNHLY and CDR2 is FYNNEI. V lost 8 bases and J lost 11, with 6 bases in between. This CDR3 has 8 residues. This specimen comes from a study of T cell responses to AZD1222 COVID-19 vaccine. Libraries were prepared by immunoSEQ multiplex PCR; TCRdb keeps only in-frame clonotypes and omits some of them. The data contain 75,000 to 100,000 clones, approximately 90% of them singletons. This TCR came from an adult in good health. The sample here was peripheral blood, taken on day 0 of AZD1222 vaccination. The gene calls are TRBV2 and TRBJ1-2; no firm D call. The CDR3 DNA sequence: TGTGCCAGCCCCGGGTACACCTTC. Translation: CASPGYTF.